The text below deals with one TCR beta chain. The antigen is not known. The CDR3 runs 16 residues. Germline V gene lookup returns CDR1 KGHSH and CDR2 LQKENI. The V end lost 2 bases, the J end lost 6 bases, and 17 bases lay between the germline ends. The data derive from a study of cytomegalovirus exposure and HLA in healthy donors. For the study at large: The 100 to 150 validation repertoires used the same platform as the 650 to 750 first-cohort repertoires, a later analysis reported. Study outcomes and limitations: As confirmed in vitro, three CMV-associated chains were specific for CMV antigens. Subsequent analysis found a tendency for first-cohort TCR clusters to co-occur within the 90 to 150 validation repertoires. Reports showed the classifier diagnosing cytomegalovirus status with high specificity and sensitivity.

The table came from immunoSEQ multiplex PCR; TCRdb's copy has only in-frame clones and leaves some out. The sample holds about 340,000 clones; 86% are singletons and the top ten take about 0.91%. Sequenced material: PBMCs. The V call is TRBV18, the J call TRBJ1-3, with D tentatively TRBD1 (6 bases). This TCR was recovered from a young woman in good health and CMV-seronegative. CDR3: CASSPGQPVGVNTIYF. As DNA, the CDR3 is TGTGCCAGCTCACCAGGACAGCCAGTGGGTGTAAACACCATATATTTT.